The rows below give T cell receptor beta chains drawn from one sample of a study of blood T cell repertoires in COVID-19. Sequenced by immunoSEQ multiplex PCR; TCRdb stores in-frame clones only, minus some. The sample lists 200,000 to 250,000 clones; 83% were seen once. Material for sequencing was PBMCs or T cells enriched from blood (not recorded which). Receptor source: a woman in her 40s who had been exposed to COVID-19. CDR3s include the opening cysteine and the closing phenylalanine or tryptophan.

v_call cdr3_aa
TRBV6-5 CASSYLNRPYEQYF
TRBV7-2 CASSLNRGIVTYEQYF
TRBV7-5 CARSLAEVTEAFF
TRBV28 CASISQGGTEAFF
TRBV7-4 CASSSLRCEHKEAANEKLFF
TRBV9 CASSVGPRIYEQYF
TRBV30 CAWTGLSRVPDTQYF
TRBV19 CASSMGQGSLEETQYF
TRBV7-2 CASSLVSGPPNSPLHF
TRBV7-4 CASSFKQGTNSPLHF